The next 17 T cell receptor beta chains were all read from a single sample in a study of T cell changes during pregnancy in multiple sclerosis. The table came from immunoSEQ multiplex PCR; TCRdb's copy has only in-frame clones and leaves some out. In the table there are fewer than 65,000 clones, roughly nine tenths of which are singletons. The sequenced sample was peripheral blood, obtained before pregnancy. These TCRs come from a female donor with multiple sclerosis, enrolled in a pregnancy study.

The V gene is TRBV5-4, the J gene TRBJ2-3; D call uncertain. Trimming stripped 4 bases from V and 1 base from J, with 13 bases between. The CDR3 runs to 15 residues. Germline V gene data show CDR1 as SGHNT and CDR2 as YYREEE (reference sequence). The CDR3 sequence: CASSIGLPRTDTQYF. The CDR3 DNA is TGTGCCAGCAGCATCGGTCTCCCCCGCACAGATACGCAGTATTTT.

This clone appeared once. The chain combines TRBV7-2 with TRBJ2-1; the match to TRBD1 covers 7 bases. Losses at the gene ends were 5 bases for V and 10 bases for J; bases not matched to a gene: 11. The CDR3 has 14 residues. CDR1 and CDR2 (germline): SGHTA, FQGNSA. CDR3 nucleotides: TGTGCCAGCAGCCTACCGAACAGGGGACGGGAGCAGTTCTTC. Its protein product is CASSLPNRGREQFF. The entire variable domain, with the rest obtained from reference TRBV7-2 and TRBJ2-1, is as follows: GAGVSQSPSNKVTEKGKDVELRCDPISGHTALYWYRQSLGQGLEFLIYFQGNSAPDKSGLPSDRFSAERTGGSVSTLTIQRTQQEDSAVYLCASSLPNRGREQFFGPGTRLTVL.

The sample holds one count of this clone. The V and J genes are TRBV5-1 and TRBJ2-3; 8 bases are a match to TRBD1. After removal of 5 bases from V and 1 base from J, the junction contained 6 bases not matched to a gene. The CDR3 runs to 15 residues. Germline V CDR1 and CDR2: SGHRS, YFSETQ. In DNA form, the CDR3 reads TGCGCCAGCAGTTCAGGACAGGGTGGCACAGATACGCAGTATTTT. It encodes CASSSGQGGTDTQYF. Full variable domain (missing parts from reference TRBV5-1 and TRBJ2-3): KAGVTQTPRYLIKTRGQQVTLSCSPISGHRSVSWYQQTPGQGLQFLFEYFSETQRNKGNFPGRFSGRQFSNSRSEMNVSTLELGDSALYLCASSSGQGGTDTQYFGPGTRLTVL.

The chain carries TRBV7-3 and TRBJ2-1; 11 bases are shared with TRBD2. Germline CDR1 reads SGHTA; CDR2 reads FQGTGA. The CDR3 totals 20 residues. V lost 4 bases, J lost 0 bases, and 14 bases stayed unmatched. In DNA, the CDR3 is TGTGCCAGCAGCTCCCTTGGTAGCGGGGGGGCATACAGCTCCTACAATGAGCAGTTCTTC. Its protein product is CASSSLGSGGAYSSYNEQFF. The full variable domain, completed using reference TRBV7-3 and TRBJ2-1, is GAGVSQTPSNKVTEKGKYVELRCDPISGHTALYWYRQSLGQGPEFLIYFQGTGAADDSGLPNDRFFAVRPEGSVSTLKIQRTERGDSAVYLCASSSLGSGGAYSSYNEQFFGPGTRLTVL.

This clone was detected only once. The chain has TRBV11-2 and TRBJ1-2; tentatively, D is TRBD1 (6 bases). Trimming pared 1 base from V and 7 bases from J, leaving 10 bases between. The CDR3 is made up of 13 amino acids. Per the germline V gene, CDR1 is SGHAT and CDR2 is FQNNGV. The CDR3 is CASSLAGGLGYTF. The CDR3 DNA reads TGTGCCAGCAGCTTAGCCGGGGGGCTTGGCTACACCTTC.

The V gene is TRBV7-2, the J gene TRBJ1-6; a weak D match, TRBD1 (5 bases). V was clipped by 5 bases and J by 2 bases, with 10 bases between them. Germline CDR1 is SGHTA and CDR2 is FQGNSA. The CDR3 has 15 amino acids. CDR3 loop: CASSPGQTYNSPLHF. As DNA, the CDR3 is TGTGCCAGCAGCCCTGGACAAACCTATAATTCACCCCTCCACTTT. Full variable domain (outside the CDR3, taken from reference TRBV7-2 and TRBJ1-6): GAGVSQSPSNKVTEKGKDVELRCDPISGHTALYWYRQSLGQGLEFLIYFQGNSAPDKSGLPSDRFSAERTGGSVSTLTIQRTQQEDSAVYLCASSPGQTYNSPLHFGNGTRLTVT.

V usage is TRBV6-1 and J usage is TRBJ1-1; 10 nucleotides match TRBD1. V shed 5 bases, J shed 1 base, and the junction held 4 bases outside the gene matches. The CDR3 runs 15 residues. Germline loops: CDR1 MNHNS, CDR2 SASEGT. The CDR3 region has the DNA TGTGCCAGCAGTCCCCGGGACAGGGGGAACACTGAAGCTTTCTTT. Protein product: CASSPRDRGNTEAFF.

The chain combines TRBV15 with TRBJ1-1; the D is unclear. This CDR3 has 14 residues. V lost 0 bases, J lost 3 bases, and 8 bases lay in between. Germline V lookup: CDR1 LNHNV, CDR2 YYDKDF (reference sequence). CDR3 residues: CATSREGAHTEAFF. DNA for the CDR3: TGTGCCACCAGCAGAGAGGGAGCCCACACTGAAGCTTTCTTT.

This chain joins TRBV19 and TRBJ2-1, with D maybe TRBD2 (7 bases). V was trimmed by 9 bases and J by 2 bases, leaving 20 bases between them. CDR1 is LNHDA and CDR2 is SQIVND in the germline V gene (reference sequence). The CDR3 extends over 16 amino acids. The CDR3 spells CASKIAGAGPYNEQFF. CDR3 bases: TGTGCCAGCAAGATCGCGGGGGCGGGGCCCTACAATGAGCAGTTCTTC.

The DNA for the CDR3 is TGTGCCAGTAGTATCCAGGGATTTGTGAACGAGCAGTACTTC. Its translation: CASSIQGFVNEQYF. V usage is TRBV19 and J usage is TRBJ2-7; TRBD1 might be the D (5 bases). Germline V gives CDR1 LNHDA, CDR2 SQIVND (reference sequence). The CDR3 runs 14 residues. V shed 3 bases and J shed 5 bases, with 14 bases lying between them.

The chain joins TRBV27 to TRBJ1-1; 7 positions match TRBD1. The CDR3 is made up of 14 amino acids. V shed 8 bases, J shed 10 bases, and the junction held 16 bases outside the gene matches. Per germline, CDR1 MNHEY and CDR2 SMNVEV (reference sequence). The CDR3 protein is CASGGTNRGGRAFF. CDR3 in DNA: TGTGCCAGCGGGGGGACAAACAGGGGTGGGCGAGCTTTCTTT.

The chain has TRBV6-1 and TRBJ1-2, with a weak D call TRBD1 (5 bases). CDR1 is MNHNS, CDR2 SASEGT, per germline. This CDR3 spans 12 amino acids. V lost 3 bases to trimming and J lost 7 bases, with 9 bases between them. The CDR3 sequence is CASSDRDRGYTF. In nucleotides, the CDR3 is TGTGCCAGCAGTGACAGGGATCGTGGCTACACCTTC.

This rearrangement joins TRBV7-7 to TRBJ1-1; possible D gene TRBD1, 6 bases. This CDR3 has 21 residues. CDR1 is SSHAT and CDR2 is FNYEAQ in the germline V gene (reference sequence). V was trimmed by 5 bases and J by 1 base, leaving 32 bases between them. CDR3 in amino acids: CASSPLPFRTDGQTENTEAFF. Written as DNA, the CDR3 is TGTGCCAGCAGCCCACTTCCATTCCGAACCGACGGACAGACTGAGAACACTGAAGCTTTCTTT.

CDR3 in DNA: TGTGCTAGTGGTTTGATCGCGGGTTCGACCGGGGAGCTGTTTTTT. Translation gives CASGLIAGSTGELFF. The J gene is TRBJ2-2, the V gene TRBV12-5, with TRBD2 as a possible D gene (5 bases). V lost 2 bases, J lost 5 bases, and 12 bases lay in between. The CDR3 length is 15 residues. Per germline, CDR1 LGHNT and CDR2 FRNRAP.

The chain recombines TRBV4-3 with TRBJ1-1, with TRBD1 matching over 10 bases. The junction had 16 bases not matched to a gene; V was cut back by 8 bases and J by 7 bases. CDR1 is LGHNA and CDR2 is YSLEER in the germline V gene. CDR3 length: 16 residues. The CDR3 protein is CASSAAGTGVRGEAFF. CDR3 DNA sequence: TGCGCCAGCTCAGCCGCCGGGACAGGGGTTCGGGGTGAAGCTTTCTTT.

This chain uses TRBV15 with TRBJ1-2; 8 nucleotides agree with TRBD1. Germline CDR1 is LNHNV and CDR2 is YYDKDF (reference sequence). V dropped 0 bases and J dropped 12; count of bases not matched to a gene: 3. The CDR3 runs to 12 residues. CDR3 sequence reads: CATSREDRVNTF. CDR3 sequence (DNA): TGTGCCACCAGCAGAGAGGACAGGGTAAACACCTTC.

This clone came up once. The rearrangement joins TRBV30 to TRBJ1-3, with D possibly TRBD1 on 6 matching bases. The germline V gene encodes CDR1 GTSNPN and CDR2 SVGIG (reference sequence). V dropped 2 bases and J dropped 0 bases, with 8 bases sitting between them. CDR3 size: 14 residues. This chain's CDR3 is CAWSSGHSGNTIYF. CDR3 DNA sequence: TGTGCCTGGAGTTCGGGACACTCTGGAAACACCATATATTTT.